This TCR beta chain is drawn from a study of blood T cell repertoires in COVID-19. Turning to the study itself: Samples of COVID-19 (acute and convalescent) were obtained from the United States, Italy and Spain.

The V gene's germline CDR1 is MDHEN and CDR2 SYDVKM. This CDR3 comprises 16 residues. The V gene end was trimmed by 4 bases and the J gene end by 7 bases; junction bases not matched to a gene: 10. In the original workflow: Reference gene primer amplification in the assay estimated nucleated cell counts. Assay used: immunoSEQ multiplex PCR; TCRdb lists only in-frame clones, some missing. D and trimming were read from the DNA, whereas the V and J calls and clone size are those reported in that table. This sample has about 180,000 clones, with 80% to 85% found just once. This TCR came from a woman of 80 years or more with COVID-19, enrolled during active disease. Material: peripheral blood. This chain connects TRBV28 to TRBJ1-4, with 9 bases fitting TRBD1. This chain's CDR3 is CASSSLPGQGVEKLFF. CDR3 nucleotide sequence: TGTGCCAGCAGTTCCCTTCCGGGACAGGGTGTTGAAAAACTGTTTTTT.